One sample yielded the 32 T cell receptor beta chains listed below, sequenced in a study of neurological immune-mediated disorders. Using its own MiXCR run on the 5' RACE reads, TCRdb lists one record per CDR3 protein. The sample yields around 50,000 distinct CDR3 sequences, approximately 15% seen once. Sequenced input: PBMCs. The source of these receptors is a man in his 60s in good health.

This clonotype came up many times. This sequence joins TRBV6-2 or TRBV6-3 and TRBJ1-5; 9 bases line up with TRBD1. This CDR3 is 14 amino acids long. The V gene's germline CDR1 is MNHEY and CDR2 SVGEGT. V lost 6 bases to trimming and J lost 6 bases; unmatched junction nucleotides: 6. The CDR3, as DNA: TGTGCCAGCAGGGGACAGGGTGATGGTCAGCCCCAGCATTTT. Amino acid sequence: CASRGQGDGQPQHF.

In its sample, this clonotype was seen a few times. The rearrangement joins TRBV2 to TRBJ1-1, with 9 nucleotides matching TRBD1. This CDR3 has 16 residues. Trimming took 4 bases from V and 11 from J; bases not matched to a gene: 17. CDR1 is SNHLY, CDR2 FYNNEI, per germline. CDR3: CASSVAAPGQGRRAFF. In DNA, the CDR3 is TGTGCCAGCAGTGTAGCCGCACCGGGACAGGGCCGAAGGGCTTTCTTT.

This clonotype was found a few times. The J gene is TRBJ1-5, the V gene TRBV27; maybe TRBD1 (6 bases). Looked up from germline, CDR1 is MNHEY and CDR2 is SMNVEV (reference sequence). Trimming left V 1 base short and J 5 bases short, with 6 bases between. This CDR3 comprises 13 residues. Here the CDR3 reads CASSLYRDQPQHF. CDR3 bases: TGTGCCAGCAGTTTATACAGGGATCAGCCCCAGCATTTT.

This clonotype was recorded at least ten times. The chain has TRBV5-1 and TRBJ2-2, with 14 bases lining up with TRBD2. There are 18 residues in the CDR3. From germline, CDR1 is SGHRS and CDR2 YFSETQ. The trim removed 4 bases at V and 4 bases at J, leaving 9 bases unmatched. CDR3 region: CASSPGTSGSVSTGELFF. CDR3 DNA sequence: TGCGCCAGCAGCCCCGGGACTAGCGGGAGTGTCAGCACCGGGGAGCTGTTTTTT.

This clonotype was detected ten times or more. The gene calls are TRBV29-1 and TRBJ1-1; D gene ambiguous. The germline gives CDR1 SQVTM, CDR2 ANQGSEA. The CDR3 runs to 10 residues. The V and J ends lost 4 bases and 5 bases respectively, with 5 bases between them. The CDR3 loop reads CSVVWTEAFF. The CDR3 nucleotides are TGCAGCGTTGTGTGGACTGAAGCTTTCTTT. Variable domain in full (rest from reference TRBV29-1 and TRBJ1-1): SAVISQKPSRDICQRGTSLTIQCQVDSQVTMMFWYRQQPGQSLTLIATANQGSEATYESGFVIDKFPISRPNLTFSTLTVSNMSPEDSSIYLCSVVWTEAFFGQGTRLTVV.

The chain links TRBV7-8 to TRBJ2-5; D possibly corresponds to TRBD1 (5 bases). Looked up from germline, CDR1 is SGHVS and CDR2 is FQNEAQ. Trimming shortened V by 5 bases and J by 4 bases, and 14 bases separated the two germline ends. There are 14 residues in the CDR3. CDR3 in amino acids: CASSPGAGGETQYF. The CDR3 region has the DNA TGTGCCAGCAGCCCTGGGGCCGGTGGAGAGACCCAGTACTTC.

At least ten counts were recorded for this clonotype. The chain links TRBV5-1 to TRBJ1-2; D is uncertain. V shed 4 bases and J shed 3 bases, with 13 bases lying between them. The germline V gene has CDR1 SGHRS and CDR2 YFSETQ. This CDR3 has 14 amino acids. The CDR3 region is CASSTDGPHYGYTF. The CDR3 coding sequence is TGCGCCAGCAGCACGGACGGACCTCACTATGGCTACACCTTC. Full variable domain (outside the CDR3, taken from reference TRBV5-1 and TRBJ1-2): KAGVTQTPRYLIKTRGQQVTLSCSPISGHRSVSWYQQTPGQGLQFLFEYFSETQRNKGNFPGRFSGRQFSNSRSEMNVSTLELGDSALYLCASSTDGPHYGYTFGSGTRLTVV.

At least ten counts were recorded for this clonotype. The gene calls are TRBV20-1 and TRBJ2-2; D is perhaps TRBD2 (6 bases). Germline V CDR1 and CDR2: DFQATT, SNEGSKA (reference sequence). The CDR3 sequence is 17 residues long. The V end was cut by 5 bases, the J end by 2 bases, with 21 bases between. The CDR3 DNA is TGCAGTGCTTCCGGGGGTCATCAGCTATTAAACACCGGGGAGCTGTTTTTT. Protein sequence: CSASGGHQLLNTGELFF.

This clonotype was picked up a small number of times. Given a much more abundant clone one base away, this may be a read error. The chain carries TRBV29-1 and TRBJ2-7, with a weak D call TRBD1 (6 bases). The germline V gene encodes CDR1 SQVTM and CDR2 ANQGSEA. The CDR3 is 12 residues long. CDR3 coding DNA: TGCAGCGTTGGAACAGGGTTCTACGACCAGTACTTC. This encodes CSVGTGFYDQYF.

In this sample, this clonotype turned up many times. The V gene is TRBV28, the J gene TRBJ2-5; D is possibly TRBD2 (5 bases). The germline gives CDR1 MDHEN, CDR2 SYDVKM. V was trimmed by 5 bases and J by 5 bases, leaving 9 bases between them. This CDR3 is 12 amino acids long. The CDR3 loop reads CASSLTGETQYF. The CDR3 DNA reads as TGTGCCAGCAGTCTCACGGGGGAGACCCAGTACTTC.

About this clonotype itself: It may be a read error: a sequence one base away is much more abundant. CDR3 sequence: CASSPRTSGNTYTQYF. CDR3 nucleotide sequence: TGTGCCAGCAGCCCACGGACTAGCGGGAACACATATACGCAGTATTTT. The chain employs TRBV4-2 and TRBJ2-3, with 12 bases identical to TRBD2. The germline CDR1 and CDR2 sequences are LGHNA and YNFKEQ. This CDR3 is 16 amino acids long.

This clonotype was observed at least ten times. CDR3 protein: CASSVDQNEQFF. The CDR3 DNA follows: TGTGCCAGCAGCGTAGATCAGAATGAGCAGTTCTTC. This chain links TRBV9 with TRBJ2-1; D is unresolved. The CDR3 extends over 12 amino acids. CDR1 SGDLS and CDR2 YYNGEE come from the germline V gene. The V and J ends lost 0 bases and 7 bases respectively, with 5 bases between them.

Ten or more counts support this clonotype. The DNA for the CDR3 is TGTGCCAGCTGGGCGGGGATCCCAGCCAAAAACATTCAGTACTTC. It encodes CASWAGIPAKNIQYF. The V gene is TRBV5-5, the J gene TRBJ2-4, with a possible D match to TRBD2 (6 bases). Trimming removed 7 bases from V and 0 bases from J, with 14 bases in between. This CDR3 region has 15 residues. CDR1 SGHKS and CDR2 YYEKEE come from the germline V gene (reference sequence). The full variable domain, its missing parts supplied by reference TRBV5-5 and TRBJ2-4, is DAGVTQSPTHLIKTRGQQVTLRCSPISGHKSVSWYQQVLGQGPQFIFQYYEKEERGRGNFPDRFSARQFPNYSSELNVNALLLGDSALYLCASWAGIPAKNIQYFGAGTRLSVL.

About this clonotype: A read error may be the cause here, since a much bigger clone is one base away. The CDR3 DNA reads as TGTGCCAGCAGCGTGGGTACAGGGGCCGATGAGCAGTACTTC. Encoded protein: CASSVGTGADEQYF. The chain couples TRBV5-5 to TRBJ2-5; 7 positions match TRBD1. Per the germline V gene, CDR1 is SGHKS and CDR2 is YYEKEE (reference sequence). After removal of 4 bases from V and 11 bases from J, the junction contained 14 bases not matched to a gene. This CDR3 is 14 amino acids long.

At least ten counts were recorded for this clonotype. V is TRBV3-1 and J is TRBJ2-7; 9 nucleotides line up with TRBD2. Germline-derived CDR1 and CDR2 are LGHDT and YNNKEL (reference sequence). With 1 base clipped from V and 0 bases from J, the junction kept 10 bases outside the gene matches. The CDR3 consists of 18 residues. The CDR3 nucleotides read TGTGCCAGCAGCCAAGGTGGAGGGCTAGCGGGAACCTCCTACGAGCAGTACTTC. As protein: CASSQGGGLAGTSYEQYF.

This clonotype was seen many times. The J gene is TRBJ1-5, the V gene TRBV9, with 8 bases fitting TRBD1. The junction had 6 bases not matched to a gene; V was cut back by 4 bases and J by 6 bases. CDR3 size: 14 residues. Per germline, CDR1 SGDLS and CDR2 YYNGEE. The CDR3 reads CASSQGAIGQPQHF. CDR3 nucleotide sequence: TGTGCCAGCAGCCAGGGGGCGATAGGTCAGCCCCAGCATTTT.

This clonotype has more than one count but fewer than ten. Here the CDR3 reads CSAKKGAGNTGELFF. CDR3 nucleotides: TGCAGTGCCAAGAAAGGGGCAGGGAACACCGGGGAGCTGTTTTTT. V gene TRBV20-1 combines with J gene TRBJ2-2; perhaps TRBD1 as D (5 bases). The ends were cut back, 6 bases at V and 1 base at J, with 15 bases in the middle. CDR3 length: 15 amino acids. Germline assignment: CDR1 DFQATT and CDR2 SNEGSKA (reference sequence).

Comments on this clonotype: This may come from a read error, since a much larger clone is one base off. The chain joins TRBV5-1 to TRBJ2-2, with D possibly TRBD2 on 6 matching bases. V lost 9 bases and J lost 4, with 22 bases in between. In germline, CDR1 is SGHRS, CDR2 YFSETQ. The length of the CDR3 is 16 residues. The CDR3 nucleotides read TGCGCCAACAGGAGCGACGCGGGGTCGAGCACCGGGGAGCTGTTTTTT. It is translated as CANRSDAGSSTGELFF.

Many counts were recorded for this clonotype. The CDR3 bases are TGTGCCAGCAGTCCTATCATAGCGGGAGGGCTGACCGGGGAGCTGTTTTTT. As protein: CASSPIIAGGLTGELFF. This rearrangement joins TRBV12-3 or TRBV12-4 to TRBJ2-2, with 11 bases lining up with TRBD2. The ends lost 5 bases at V and 5 bases at J; junction bases unmatched: 10. CDR3 size: 17 residues.

This clonotype has at least ten counts. The CDR3 loop reads CAISVASGRGNEQFF. The DNA for the CDR3 is TGTGCCATCAGTGTTGCTAGCGGGAGAGGCAATGAGCAGTTCTTC. The chain employs TRBV10-3 and TRBJ2-1; TRBD2 matches at 10 bases. Unmatched junction bases numbered 6, after V lost 4 bases and J lost 6 bases. The CDR3 covers 15 residues. The germline V gene has CDR1 ENHRY and CDR2 SYGVKD.

In this sample, this clonotype turned up a few times. This sequence joins TRBV29-1 and TRBJ2-7, with TRBD1 identical over 9 bases. The length of the CDR3 is 12 residues. Germline lookup yields CDR1 SQVTM and CDR2 ANQGSEA. V trimming: 3 bases; J trimming: 4 bases; junction bases outside the gene matches: 1. CDR3 nucleotides: TGCAGCGTTGAGGGACAGGGTTACGAGCAGTACTTC. Protein sequence: CSVEGQGYEQYF.

This clonotype was picked up many times. This sequence joins TRBV7-8 and TRBJ2-5, with D possibly being TRBD1 (5 bases). CDR1 is SGHVS and CDR2 is FQNEAQ in the germline V gene. Trimming stripped 0 bases from V and 5 bases from J, with 10 bases between. The CDR3 is 14 residues long. The CDR3 DNA follows: TGTGCCAGCAGCTTAGCGGAAGGGGCTGAGACCCAGTACTTC. Its protein product is CASSLAEGAETQYF.

This clonotype appeared many times. V usage is TRBV4-3 and J usage is TRBJ2-1; TRBD2 agrees at 9 bases. This CDR3 is 17 amino acids long. Germline-derived CDR1 and CDR2 are LGHNA and YSLEER. V lost 0 bases and J lost 7; bases outside the gene matches: 10. This CDR3 reads CASSQDPDGTSWNEQFF. Written as DNA, the CDR3 is TGCGCCAGCAGCCAAGATCCAGACGGGACTAGCTGGAATGAGCAGTTCTTC.

The V gene is TRBV29-1, the J gene TRBJ2-1; 10 nucleotides line up with TRBD1. There are 14 residues in the CDR3. Germline V CDR1 and CDR2: SQVTM, ANQGSEA. J gave up 9 bases and V 7 bases, and 12 bases lay outside the gene matches. CDR3 in amino acids: CSANDRGRTLEQFF. The CDR3 DNA sequence: TGCAGCGCGAACGACAGGGGGCGCACGCTTGAGCAGTTCTTC.

This clonotype was counted many times. The genes are TRBV20-1 and TRBJ1-2; D ambiguous. Trimming left V 0 bases short and J 7 bases short, with 15 bases between. CDR1 is DFQATT and CDR2 is SNEGSKA in the germline V gene (reference sequence). This CDR3 is 14 amino acids long. The CDR3 is CSARDTVGNSGYTF. DNA for the CDR3: TGCAGTGCTAGAGATACGGTTGGGAATAGTGGCTACACCTTC.

This clonotype was recorded many times. The chain combines TRBV3-1 with TRBJ1-1, with D hard to call. The CDR3 length is 14 residues. The V and J ends lost 5 bases and 5 bases respectively, with 15 bases between them. The germline V gene has CDR1 LGHDT and CDR2 YNNKEL (reference sequence). The CDR3 loop is CASSFGQYGTEAFF. CDR3 in DNA: TGTGCCAGCAGCTTTGGCCAATACGGGACTGAAGCTTTCTTT.

A few counts support this clonotype. This rearrangement joins TRBV27 to TRBJ2-1; 16 bases fit TRBD2. V gave up 3 bases and J gave up 7 bases; unmatched junction bases: 12. The CDR3 length is 19 residues. Looked up from germline, CDR1 is MNHEY and CDR2 is SMNVEV (reference sequence). CDR3 DNA: TGTGCCAGCAGTTTGGGGACTAGCGGGAGGGCACCCCTTCGGAATGAGCAGTTCTTC. Amino acids: CASSLGTSGRAPLRNEQFF.

The chain couples TRBV11-2 to TRBJ2-3, with 14 positions matching TRBD2. This CDR3 contains 17 residues. Germline CDR1 reads SGHAT; CDR2 reads FQNNGV. The junction had 2 bases not matched to a gene; V was cut back by 2 bases and J by 1 base. CDR3 coding DNA: TGTGCCAGCAGCTTATGGGGACTAGCGGGGGGCACAGATACGCAGTATTTT. Residues: CASSLWGLAGGTDTQYF.

This clonotype was found many times. This chain connects TRBV7-9 to TRBJ2-1, with D possibly matching TRBD2 (5 bases). In germline, CDR1 is SEHNR, CDR2 FQNEAQ (reference sequence). Trimming took off 1 base at V and 6 bases at J, with 22 bases between the two ends. This CDR3 comprises 18 residues. The CDR3 here is CASSLERADYLGINEQFF. DNA of the CDR3: TGTGCCAGCAGCTTAGAGAGGGCTGACTACCTCGGCATCAATGAGCAGTTCTTC.

This clonotype has ten or more counts. The J gene is TRBJ2-1, the V gene TRBV7-9, with D perhaps assigned TRBD1 or TRBD2 (6 bases each). The CDR3 spans 16 residues. The V gene lost 5 bases and the J gene lost 2 bases, with 16 bases spanning the gap. Germline assignment: CDR1 SEHNR and CDR2 FQNEAQ (reference sequence). The CDR3 loop reads CASSPRGVVAYNEQFF. The CDR3 DNA reads as TGTGCCAGCAGCCCTAGGGGGGTAGTAGCCTACAATGAGCAGTTCTTC.

There are many counts of this clonotype. The V and J genes are TRBV5-1 and TRBJ2-5; TRBD1 aligns across 8 bases. This CDR3 has 15 residues. Germline V CDR1 and CDR2: SGHRS, YFSETQ. J lost 2 bases, V lost 4 bases, and 7 bases had no gene match. The CDR3 protein is CASSTRGTGQETQYF. Here the CDR3 DNA reads TGCGCCAGCAGCACCCGGGGGACAGGACAAGAGACCCAGTACTTC.

This clonotype was detected many times. V and J are TRBV2 and TRBJ1-4, with a weak D call TRBD1 (6 bases). Deletions cut 6 bases from V and 3 bases from J, with 11 bases between. Per the germline V gene, CDR1 is SNHLY and CDR2 is FYNNEI. There are 14 residues in the CDR3. The CDR3: CASRTGSANEKLFF. Written as DNA, the CDR3 is TGTGCCAGCAGGACAGGTTCGGCTAATGAAAAACTGTTTTTT.